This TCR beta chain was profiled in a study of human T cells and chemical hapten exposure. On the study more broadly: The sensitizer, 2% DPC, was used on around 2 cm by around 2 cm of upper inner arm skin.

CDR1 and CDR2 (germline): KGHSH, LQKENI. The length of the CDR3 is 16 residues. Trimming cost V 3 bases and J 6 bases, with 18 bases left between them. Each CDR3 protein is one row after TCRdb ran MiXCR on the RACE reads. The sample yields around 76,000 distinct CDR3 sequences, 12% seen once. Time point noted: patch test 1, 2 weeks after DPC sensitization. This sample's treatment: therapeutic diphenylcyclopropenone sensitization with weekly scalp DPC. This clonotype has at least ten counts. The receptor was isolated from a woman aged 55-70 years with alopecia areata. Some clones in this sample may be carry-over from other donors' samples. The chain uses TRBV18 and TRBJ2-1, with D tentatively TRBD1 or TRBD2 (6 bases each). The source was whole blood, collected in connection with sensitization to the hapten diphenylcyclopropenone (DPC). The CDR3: CASSPLGGGSPNEQFF. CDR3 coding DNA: TGTGCCAGCTCACCGCTAGGGGGAGGAAGCCCCAATGAGCAGTTCTTC.